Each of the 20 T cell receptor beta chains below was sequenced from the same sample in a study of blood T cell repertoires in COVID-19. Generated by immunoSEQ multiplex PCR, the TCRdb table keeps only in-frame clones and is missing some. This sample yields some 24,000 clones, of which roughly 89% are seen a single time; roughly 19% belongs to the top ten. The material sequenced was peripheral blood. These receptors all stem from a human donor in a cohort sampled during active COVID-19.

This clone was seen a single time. The DNA of the CDR3 is TGTGCCAGCAGCTTCTACAGGGGGGAGACCCAGTACTTC. This codes for CASSFYRGETQYF. The chain combines TRBV11-2 with TRBJ2-5, with 8 bases lining up with TRBD1. Germline V gene data show CDR1 as SGHAT and CDR2 as FQNNGV. This CDR3 is 13 amino acids long. With V trimmed by 3 bases and J by 5 bases, 2 bases remained unmatched.

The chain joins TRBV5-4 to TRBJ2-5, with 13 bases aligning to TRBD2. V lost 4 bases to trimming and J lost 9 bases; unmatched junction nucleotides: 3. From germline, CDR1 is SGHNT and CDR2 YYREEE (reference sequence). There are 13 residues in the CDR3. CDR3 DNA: TGTGCCAGCAGCACAACTAGCGGGGGGGCCCAGTACTTC. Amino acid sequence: CASSTTSGGAQYF.

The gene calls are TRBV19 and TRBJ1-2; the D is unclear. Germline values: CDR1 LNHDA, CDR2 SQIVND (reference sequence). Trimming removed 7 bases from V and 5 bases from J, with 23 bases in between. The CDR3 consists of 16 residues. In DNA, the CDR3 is TGTGCCAGTATCCCAAGTGGCGGGCGTACACGGTATGGCTACACCTTC. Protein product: CASIPSGGRTRYGYTF.

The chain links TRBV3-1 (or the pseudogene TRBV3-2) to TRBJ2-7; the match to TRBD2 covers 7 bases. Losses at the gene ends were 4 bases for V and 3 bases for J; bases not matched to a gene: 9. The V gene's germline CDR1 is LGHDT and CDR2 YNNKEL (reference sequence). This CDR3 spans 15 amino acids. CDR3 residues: CASSLGGWGVYEQYF. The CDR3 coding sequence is TGTGCCAGCAGCCTCGGGGGGTGGGGGGTCTACGAGCAGTACTTC.

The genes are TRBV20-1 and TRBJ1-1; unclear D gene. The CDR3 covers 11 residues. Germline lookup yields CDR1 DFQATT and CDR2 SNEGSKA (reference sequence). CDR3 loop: CRYEGLTEAFF. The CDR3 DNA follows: TGCAGGTACGAGGGTCTCACTGAAGCTTTCTTT.

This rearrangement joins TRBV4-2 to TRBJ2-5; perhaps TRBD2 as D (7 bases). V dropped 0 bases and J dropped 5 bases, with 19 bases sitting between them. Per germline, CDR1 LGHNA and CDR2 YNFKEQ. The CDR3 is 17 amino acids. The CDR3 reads CASSQEGRGGSPETQYF. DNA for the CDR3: TGTGCCAGCAGCCAAGAGGGTAGGGGGGGTTCCCCGGAGACCCAGTACTTC.

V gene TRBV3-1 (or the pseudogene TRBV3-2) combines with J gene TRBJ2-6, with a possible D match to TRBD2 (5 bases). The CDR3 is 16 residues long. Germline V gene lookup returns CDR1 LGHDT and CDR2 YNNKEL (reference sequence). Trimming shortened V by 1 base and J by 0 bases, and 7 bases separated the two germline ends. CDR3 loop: CASSQAEVSGANVLTF. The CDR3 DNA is TGTGCCAGCAGCCAAGCGGAGGTCTCTGGGGCCAACGTCCTGACTTTC.

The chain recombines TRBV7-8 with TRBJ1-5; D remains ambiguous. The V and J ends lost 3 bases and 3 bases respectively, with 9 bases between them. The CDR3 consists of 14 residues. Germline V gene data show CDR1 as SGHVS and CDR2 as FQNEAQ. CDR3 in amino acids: CASSFYDNNQPQHF. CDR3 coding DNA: TGTGCCAGCAGCTTTTACGACAACAATCAGCCCCAGCATTTT.

For the CDR3, the DNA is TGTGCCAGCAGTTTCCGACAGCTGTTCTCCTACGAGCAGTACTTC. Its translation is CASSFRQLFSYEQYF. The chain combines TRBV6-7 with TRBJ2-7, with D perhaps TRBD1 (5 bases). TRBV6-7 qualifies as an ORF whose function is uncertain. The V gene lost 4 bases and the J gene lost 0 bases, with 13 bases spanning the gap. The length of the CDR3 is 15 residues.

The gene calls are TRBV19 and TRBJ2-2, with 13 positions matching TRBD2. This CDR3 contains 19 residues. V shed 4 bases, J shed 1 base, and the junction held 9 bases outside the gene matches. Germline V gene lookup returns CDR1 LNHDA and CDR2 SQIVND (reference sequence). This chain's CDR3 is CASSRKGLAGRGNTGELFF. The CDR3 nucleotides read TGTGCCAGTAGTAGGAAGGGACTAGCGGGGAGAGGGAACACCGGGGAGCTGTTTTTT.

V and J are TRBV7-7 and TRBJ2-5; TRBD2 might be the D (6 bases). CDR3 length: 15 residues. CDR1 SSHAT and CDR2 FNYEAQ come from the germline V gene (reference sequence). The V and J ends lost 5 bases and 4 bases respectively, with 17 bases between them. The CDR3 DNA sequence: TGTGCCAGCAGCCCTCTGAGGCGGGGAGTAGAGACCCAGTACTTC. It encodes CASSPLRRGVETQYF. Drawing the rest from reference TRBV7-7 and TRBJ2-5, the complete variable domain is GAGVSQSPRYKVTKRGQDVTLRCDPISSHATLYWYQQALGQGPEFLTYFNYEAQPDKSGLPSDRFSAERPEGSISTLTIQRTEQRDSAMYRCASSPLRRGVETQYFGPGTRLLVL.

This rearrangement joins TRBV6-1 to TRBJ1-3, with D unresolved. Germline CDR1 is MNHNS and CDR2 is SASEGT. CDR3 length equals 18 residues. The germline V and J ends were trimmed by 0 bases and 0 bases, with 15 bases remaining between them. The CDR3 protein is CASSEASSRLISGNTIYF. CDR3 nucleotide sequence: TGTGCCAGCAGTGAAGCTTCTAGCAGGTTAATCTCTGGAAACACCATATATTTT.

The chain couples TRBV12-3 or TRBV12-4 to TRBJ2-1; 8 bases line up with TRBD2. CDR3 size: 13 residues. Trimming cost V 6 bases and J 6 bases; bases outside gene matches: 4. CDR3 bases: TGTGCCAGCAGGCTTGCGGGAGGCAATGAGCAGTTCTTC. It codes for CASRLAGGNEQFF.

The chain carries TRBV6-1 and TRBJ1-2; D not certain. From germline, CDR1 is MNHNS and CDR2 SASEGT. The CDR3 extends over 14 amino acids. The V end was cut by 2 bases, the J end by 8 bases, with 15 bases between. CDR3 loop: CASSERSRGIGYTF. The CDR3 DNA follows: TGTGCCAGCAGTGAAAGGTCGAGAGGAATAGGCTACACCTTC.

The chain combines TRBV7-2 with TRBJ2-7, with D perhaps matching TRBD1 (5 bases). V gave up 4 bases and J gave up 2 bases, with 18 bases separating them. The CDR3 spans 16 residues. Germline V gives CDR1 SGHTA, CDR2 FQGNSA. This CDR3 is CASSSNGRAHTYEQYF. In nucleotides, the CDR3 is TGTGCCAGCAGCTCCAACGGCAGGGCGCATACCTACGAGCAGTACTTC.

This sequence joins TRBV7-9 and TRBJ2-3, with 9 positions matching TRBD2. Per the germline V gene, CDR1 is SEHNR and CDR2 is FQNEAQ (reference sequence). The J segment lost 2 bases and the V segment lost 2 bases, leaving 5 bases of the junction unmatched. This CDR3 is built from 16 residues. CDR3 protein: CASSLIIAGDTDTQYF. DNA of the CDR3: TGTGCCAGCAGCTTAATCATAGCGGGGGACACAGATACGCAGTATTTT.

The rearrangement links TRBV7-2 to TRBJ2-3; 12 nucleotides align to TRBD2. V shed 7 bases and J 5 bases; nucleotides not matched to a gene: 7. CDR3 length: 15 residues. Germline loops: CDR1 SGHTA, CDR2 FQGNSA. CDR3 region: CASTSGRAFGDTQYF. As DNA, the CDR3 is TGTGCCAGCACTAGCGGGAGGGCTTTTGGAGATACGCAGTATTTT.

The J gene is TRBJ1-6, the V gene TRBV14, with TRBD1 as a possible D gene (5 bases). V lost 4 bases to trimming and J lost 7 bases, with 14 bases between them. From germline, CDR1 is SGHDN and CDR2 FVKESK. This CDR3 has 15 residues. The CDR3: CASSRDFTGNSPLHF. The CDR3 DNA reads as TGTGCCAGCAGCCGAGATTTCACAGGAAATTCACCCCTCCACTTT.

Here the CDR3 reads CASSLVGMSTDTQYF. As DNA, the CDR3 is TGCGCCAGCAGCTTGGTGGGCATGAGCACAGATACGCAGTATTTT. The rearrangement joins TRBV5-1 to TRBJ2-3; D is undetermined. V lost 0 bases and J lost 0, with 8 bases in between. From germline, CDR1 is SGHRS and CDR2 YFSETQ. The CDR3 contains 15 residues.

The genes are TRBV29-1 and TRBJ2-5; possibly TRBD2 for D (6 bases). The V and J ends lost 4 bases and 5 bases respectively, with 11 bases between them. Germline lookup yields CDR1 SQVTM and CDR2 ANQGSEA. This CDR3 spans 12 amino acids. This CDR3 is CSVVGGVETQYF. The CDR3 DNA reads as TGCAGCGTTGTAGGCGGGGTGGAGACCCAGTACTTC.